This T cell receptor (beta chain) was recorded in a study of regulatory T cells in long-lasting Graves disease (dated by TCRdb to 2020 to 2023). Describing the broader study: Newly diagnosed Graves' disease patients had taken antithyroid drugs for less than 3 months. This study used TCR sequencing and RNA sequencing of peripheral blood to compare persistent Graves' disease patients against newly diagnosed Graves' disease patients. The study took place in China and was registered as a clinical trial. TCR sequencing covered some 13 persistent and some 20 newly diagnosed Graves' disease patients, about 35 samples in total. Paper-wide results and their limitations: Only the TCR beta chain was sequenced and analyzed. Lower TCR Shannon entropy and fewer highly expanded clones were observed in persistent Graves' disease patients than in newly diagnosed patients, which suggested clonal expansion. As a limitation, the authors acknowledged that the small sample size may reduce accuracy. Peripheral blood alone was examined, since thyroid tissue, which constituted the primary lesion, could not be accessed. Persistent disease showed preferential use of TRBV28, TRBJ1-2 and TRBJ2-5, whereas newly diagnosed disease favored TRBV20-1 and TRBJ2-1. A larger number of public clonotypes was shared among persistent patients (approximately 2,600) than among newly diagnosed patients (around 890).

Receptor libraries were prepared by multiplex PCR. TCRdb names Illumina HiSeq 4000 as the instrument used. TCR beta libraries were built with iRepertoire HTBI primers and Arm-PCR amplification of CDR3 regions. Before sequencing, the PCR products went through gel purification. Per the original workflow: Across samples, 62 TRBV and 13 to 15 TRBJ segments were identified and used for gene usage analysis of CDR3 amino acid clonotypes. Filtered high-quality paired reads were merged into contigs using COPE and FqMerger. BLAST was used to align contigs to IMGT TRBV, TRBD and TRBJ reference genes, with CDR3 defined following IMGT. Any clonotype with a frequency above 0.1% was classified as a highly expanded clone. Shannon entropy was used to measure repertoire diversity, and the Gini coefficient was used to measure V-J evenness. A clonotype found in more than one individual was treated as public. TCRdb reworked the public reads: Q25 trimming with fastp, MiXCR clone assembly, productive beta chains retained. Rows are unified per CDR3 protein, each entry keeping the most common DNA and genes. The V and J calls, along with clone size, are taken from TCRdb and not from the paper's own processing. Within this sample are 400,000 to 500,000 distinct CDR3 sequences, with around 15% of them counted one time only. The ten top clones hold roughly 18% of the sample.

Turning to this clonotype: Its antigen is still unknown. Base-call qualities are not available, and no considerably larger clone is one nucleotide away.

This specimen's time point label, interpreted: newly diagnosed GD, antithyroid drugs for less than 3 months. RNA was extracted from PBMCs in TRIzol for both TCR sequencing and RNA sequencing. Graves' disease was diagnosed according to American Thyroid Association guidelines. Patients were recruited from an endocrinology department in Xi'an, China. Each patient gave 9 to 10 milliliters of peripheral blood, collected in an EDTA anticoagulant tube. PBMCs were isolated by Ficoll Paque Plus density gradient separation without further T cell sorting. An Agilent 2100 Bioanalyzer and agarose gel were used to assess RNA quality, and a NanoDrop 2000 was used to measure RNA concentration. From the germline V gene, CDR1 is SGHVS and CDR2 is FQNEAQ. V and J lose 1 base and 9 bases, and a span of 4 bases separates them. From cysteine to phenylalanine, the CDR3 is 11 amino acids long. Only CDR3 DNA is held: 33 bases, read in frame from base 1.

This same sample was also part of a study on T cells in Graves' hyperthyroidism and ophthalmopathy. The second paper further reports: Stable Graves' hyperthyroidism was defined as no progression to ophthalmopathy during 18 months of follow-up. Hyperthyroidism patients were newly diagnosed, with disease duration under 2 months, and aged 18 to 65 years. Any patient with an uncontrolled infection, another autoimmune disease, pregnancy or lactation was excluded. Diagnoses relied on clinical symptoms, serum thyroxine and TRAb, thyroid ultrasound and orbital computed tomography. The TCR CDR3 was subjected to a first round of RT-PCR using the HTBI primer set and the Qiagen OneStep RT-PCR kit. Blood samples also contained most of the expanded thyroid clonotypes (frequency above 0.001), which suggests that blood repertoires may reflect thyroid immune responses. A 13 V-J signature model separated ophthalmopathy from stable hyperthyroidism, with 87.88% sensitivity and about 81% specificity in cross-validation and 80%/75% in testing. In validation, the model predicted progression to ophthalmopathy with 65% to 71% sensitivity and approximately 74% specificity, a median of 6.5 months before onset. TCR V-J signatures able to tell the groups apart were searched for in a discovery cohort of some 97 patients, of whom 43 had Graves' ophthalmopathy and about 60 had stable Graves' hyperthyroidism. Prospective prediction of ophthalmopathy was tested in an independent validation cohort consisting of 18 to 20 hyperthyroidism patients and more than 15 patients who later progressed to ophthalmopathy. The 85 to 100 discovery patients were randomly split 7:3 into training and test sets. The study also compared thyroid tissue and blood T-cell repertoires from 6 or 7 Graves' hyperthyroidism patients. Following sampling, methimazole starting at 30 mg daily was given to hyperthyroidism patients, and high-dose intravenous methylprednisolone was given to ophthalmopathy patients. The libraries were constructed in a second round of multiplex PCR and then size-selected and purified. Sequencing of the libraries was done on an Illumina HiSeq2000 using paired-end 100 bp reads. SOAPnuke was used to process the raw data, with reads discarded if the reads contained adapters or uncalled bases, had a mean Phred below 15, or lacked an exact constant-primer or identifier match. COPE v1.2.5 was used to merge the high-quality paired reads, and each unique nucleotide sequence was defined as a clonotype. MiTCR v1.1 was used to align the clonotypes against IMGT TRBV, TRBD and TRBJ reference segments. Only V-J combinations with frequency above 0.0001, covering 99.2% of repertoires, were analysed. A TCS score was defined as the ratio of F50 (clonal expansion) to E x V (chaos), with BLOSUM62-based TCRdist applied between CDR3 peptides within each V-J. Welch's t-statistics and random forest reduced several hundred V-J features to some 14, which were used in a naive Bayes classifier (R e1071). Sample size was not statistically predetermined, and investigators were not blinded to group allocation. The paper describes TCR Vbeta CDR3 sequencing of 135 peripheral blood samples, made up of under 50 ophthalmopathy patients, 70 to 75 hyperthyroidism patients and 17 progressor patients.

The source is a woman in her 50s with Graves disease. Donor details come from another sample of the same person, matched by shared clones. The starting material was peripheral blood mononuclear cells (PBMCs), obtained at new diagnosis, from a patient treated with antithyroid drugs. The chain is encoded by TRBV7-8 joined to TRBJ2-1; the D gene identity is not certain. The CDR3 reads CASSLVVEQFF. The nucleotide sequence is TGTGCCAGCAGCTTAGTGGTTGAGCAGTTCTTC.